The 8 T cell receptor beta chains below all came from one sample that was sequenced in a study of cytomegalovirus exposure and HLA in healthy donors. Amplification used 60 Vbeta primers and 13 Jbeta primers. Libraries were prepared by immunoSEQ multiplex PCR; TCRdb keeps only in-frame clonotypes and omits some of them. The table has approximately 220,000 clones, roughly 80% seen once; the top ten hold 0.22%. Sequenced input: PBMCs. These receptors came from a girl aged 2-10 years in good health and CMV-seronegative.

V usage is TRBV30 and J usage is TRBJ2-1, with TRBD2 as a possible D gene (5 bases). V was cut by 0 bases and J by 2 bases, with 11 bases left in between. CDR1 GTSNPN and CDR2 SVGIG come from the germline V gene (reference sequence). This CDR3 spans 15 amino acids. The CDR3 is CAWSVQRTPYNEQFF. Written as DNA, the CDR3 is TGTGCCTGGAGTGTGCAGCGGACCCCCTACAATGAGCAGTTCTTC.

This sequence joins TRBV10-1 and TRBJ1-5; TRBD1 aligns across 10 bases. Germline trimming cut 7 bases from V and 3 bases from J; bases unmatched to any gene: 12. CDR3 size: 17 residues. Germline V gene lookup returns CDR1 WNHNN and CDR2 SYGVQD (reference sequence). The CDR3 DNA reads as TGCGCCAGCATTCCGGGACAGGGGTGGGTGAACAATCAGCCCCAGCATTTT. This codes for CASIPGQGWVNNQPQHF.

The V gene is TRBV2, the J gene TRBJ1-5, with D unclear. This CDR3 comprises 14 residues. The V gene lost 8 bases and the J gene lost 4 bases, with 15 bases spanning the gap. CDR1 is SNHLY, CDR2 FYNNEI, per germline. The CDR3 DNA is TGTGCCAGCGGAACTATGGAGGGAAATCAGCCCCAGCATTTT. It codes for CASGTMEGNQPQHF.

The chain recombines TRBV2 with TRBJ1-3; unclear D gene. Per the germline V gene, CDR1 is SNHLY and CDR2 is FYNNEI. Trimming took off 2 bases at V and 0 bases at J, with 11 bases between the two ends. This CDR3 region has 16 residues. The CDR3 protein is CASSEKGLDSGNTIYF. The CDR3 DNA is TGTGCCAGCAGTGAAAAAGGACTGGACTCTGGAAACACCATATATTTT.

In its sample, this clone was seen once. The CDR3: CASSNPAGGDEQFF. CDR3 coding DNA: TGTGCCAGTAGTAACCCCGCCGGGGGGGATGAGCAGTTCTTC. The genes are TRBV19 and TRBJ2-1; 8 bases align to TRBD2. The CDR3 covers 14 residues. V lost 4 bases, J lost 8 bases, and 7 bases stayed unmatched. CDR1 and CDR2 from the germline V gene are LNHDA and SQIVND (reference sequence).

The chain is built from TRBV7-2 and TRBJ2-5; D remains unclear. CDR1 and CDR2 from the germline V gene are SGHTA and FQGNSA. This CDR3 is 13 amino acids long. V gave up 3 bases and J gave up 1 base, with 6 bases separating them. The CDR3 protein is CASSLNSQETQYF. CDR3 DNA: TGTGCCAGCAGCTTGAACAGCCAAGAGACCCAGTACTTC.

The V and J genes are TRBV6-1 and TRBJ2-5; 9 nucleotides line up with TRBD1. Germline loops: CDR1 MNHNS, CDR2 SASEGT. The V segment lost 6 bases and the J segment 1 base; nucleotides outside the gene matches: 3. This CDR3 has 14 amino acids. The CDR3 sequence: CASSGQGLQETQYF. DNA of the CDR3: TGTGCCAGCAGCGGACAGGGGCTCCAAGAGACCCAGTACTTC.

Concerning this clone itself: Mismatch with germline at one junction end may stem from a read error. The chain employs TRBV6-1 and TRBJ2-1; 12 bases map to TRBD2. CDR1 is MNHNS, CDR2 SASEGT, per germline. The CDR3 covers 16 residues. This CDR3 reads CASSGLAGMGGNEQFF. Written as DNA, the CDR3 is TGTGCCAGTAGTGGACTAGCGGGAATGGGAGGTAATGAGCAGTTCTTC.